Sequencing of this TCR beta chain was carried out in a study of tumor-infiltrating lymphocytes in oesophageal squamous cell carcinoma. CDR1 is SEHNR, CDR2 FQNEAQ, per germline (reference sequence). The CDR3 runs 14 residues. The V gene lost 2 bases and the J gene lost 1 base, with 8 bases spanning the gap. MiXCR was run by TCRdb on the PCR reads, yielding one entry per CDR3 protein. The sample includes approximately 22,000 distinct CDR3 sequences, about a third of them seen just once. The sequencing sample was made of esophageal tumor tissue. The TCR was taken from a female donor with esophageal squamous cell carcinoma. The rearrangement joins TRBV7-9 to TRBJ1-1, with no clear D. The CDR3 protein is CASSLFPGNTEAFF. The CDR3 bases are TGTGCCAGCAGCTTATTCCCGGGGAACACTGAAGCTTTCTTT.